Below, one TCR beta chain is given with its context. The sample comes from a study of shared clonotypes between healthy human individuals. Study-level background: A couple of female and a few male donors aged 18 to 49 were enrolled.

Assay: immunoSEQ multiplex PCR; the TCRdb copy retains only in-frame clones and omits some. The top ten clones hold 9% to 12% of a sample with fewer than 400,000 clones, under 80% of them seen once. The CDR3 consists of 15 residues. Trimming stripped 5 bases from V and 4 bases from J, with 15 bases between. CDR1 is SGHNT and CDR2 is YYREEE in the germline V gene (reference sequence). This clonotype originated in a man under 40 in good health. The chain carries TRBV5-4 and TRBJ2-2; a weak D match, TRBD2 (6 bases). Specimen: memory CD4+ T cells sorted from blood. Subset described: CD45RA-negative fraction. The CDR3 coding sequence is TGTGCCAGCAGGGCCGGGAGCACAAGCACCGGGGAGCTGTTTTTT. Its protein is CASRAGSTSTGELFF.